The rows below give T cell receptor beta chains drawn from one sample of a study of blood T cell repertoires in COVID-19. The data were produced by immunoSEQ multiplex PCR, yet TCRdb's version contains in-frame clones alone and is incomplete. The repertoire holds a few hundred thousand clones, with nearly 90% as singletons. The sample comprised peripheral blood. The receptors here all came from a woman aged 25 to 39 with COVID-19, enrolled during active disease. The CDR3 runs from the conserved cysteine through the conserved F or W. Fields, in order: J gene, D gene, V gene, CDR3 protein, CDR3 DNA. The D gene is left open where the match is weak.

TRBJ2-3,TRBD2,TRBV11-2,CASSSLAGSPDTQYF,TGTGCCAGCAGCTCACTAGCGGGGTCACCAGATACGCAGTATTTT
TRBJ1-2,-,TRBV5-1,CASSLSGSGFDGYTF,TGCGCCAGCAGCTTGTCGGGTTCCGGTTTTGATGGCTACACCTTC
TRBJ1-1,-,TRBV5-1,CASSRIGVRGTEAFF,TGCGCCAGCAGCCGAATTGGGGTAAGGGGCACTGAAGCTTTCTTT
TRBJ2-7,TRBD1,TRBV9,CASSPGTGTHEQYF,TGTGCCAGCAGCCCTGGGACAGGGACCCACGAGCAGTACTTC
TRBJ2-2,TRBD1,TRBV28,CASTRTGSTGELFF,TGTGCCAGCACGCGGACAGGGTCCACCGGGGAGCTGTTTTTT
TRBJ2-3,-,TRBV13,CASSDTDWLSGDTQYF,TGTGCCAGCAGCGATACGGACTGGCTCTCAGGAGATACGCAGTATTTT
TRBJ2-7,-,TRBV12-3/TRBV12-4,CASSPSPSYEQYF,TGTGCCAGCAGCCCATCCCCATCCTACGAGCAGTACTTC
TRBJ2-7,-,TRBV5-6,CASSFKRYEQYF,TGTGCCAGCAGCTTCAAGCGATACGAGCAGTACTTC
TRBJ2-5,-,TRBV18,CASSITIEETQYF,TGTGCCAGCTCAATCACCATAGAAGAGACCCAGTACTTC
TRBJ1-4,-,TRBV18,CASSPGGLNEKLFF,TGTGCCAGCTCACCGGGAGGGCTTAATGAAAAACTGTTTTTT
TRBJ1-1,TRBD1,TRBV29-1,CSVEDQGTGKSTEAFF,TGCAGCGTTGAAGATCAAGGGACAGGGAAAAGCACTGAAGCTTTCTTT
TRBJ2-3,TRBD1,TRBV7-6,CASSYDQTGESDTQYF,TGTGCCAGCAGTTACGATCAGACAGGGGAGTCGGATACGCAGTATTTT
TRBJ1-5,TRBD1,TRBV6-5,CASRGQGWGNQPQHF,TGTGCCAGCAGGGGACAGGGTTGGGGCAATCAGCCCCAGCATTTT
TRBJ2-7,-,TRBV3-1/TRBV3-2,CASSQALGSYEQYF,TGTGCCAGCAGCCAAGCCCTAGGCAGTTACGAGCAGTACTTC
TRBJ1-6,TRBD1,TRBV11-2,CASSLNPNRGLGSPLHF,TGTGCCAGCAGCTTAAACCCCAACAGGGGGCTGGGGTCACCCCTCCACTTT